This T cell receptor beta chain was captured by sequencing in a study of Ad26.COV2.S vaccination and SARS-CoV-2 variants. Study-wide context: Intramuscular Ad26.COV2.S at 5x10^10 or 1x10^11 viral particles.

Some clones are missing from TCRdb's copy, which holds only in-frame ones; the method was immunoSEQ multiplex PCR. The table includes about 680,000 clones, about 89% detected once. Treatment indicated: 15 to 20 received Ad26.COV2.S at low or high dose, single or two shots; 5 received placebo; per-sample allocation not given. The samples were gathered on day 63 after the first injection of vaccine or placebo. The germline V gene encodes CDR1 SQVTM and CDR2 ANQGSEA. CDR3 size: 10 residues. V gave up 7 bases and J gave up 5 bases, with 9 bases separating them. The starting material was peripheral blood, obtained in a trial of Ad26.COV2.S vaccine versus placebo. This receptor was taken from a person between 18 and 65 years old who received the Ad26.COV2.S COVID-19 vaccine or a placebo. The chain recombines TRBV29-1 with TRBJ2-7; TRBD2 might be the D (5 bases). CDR3 sequence reads: CSGRGDEQYF. The CDR3 nucleotides are TGCAGCGGTCGGGGTGACGAGCAGTACTTC.